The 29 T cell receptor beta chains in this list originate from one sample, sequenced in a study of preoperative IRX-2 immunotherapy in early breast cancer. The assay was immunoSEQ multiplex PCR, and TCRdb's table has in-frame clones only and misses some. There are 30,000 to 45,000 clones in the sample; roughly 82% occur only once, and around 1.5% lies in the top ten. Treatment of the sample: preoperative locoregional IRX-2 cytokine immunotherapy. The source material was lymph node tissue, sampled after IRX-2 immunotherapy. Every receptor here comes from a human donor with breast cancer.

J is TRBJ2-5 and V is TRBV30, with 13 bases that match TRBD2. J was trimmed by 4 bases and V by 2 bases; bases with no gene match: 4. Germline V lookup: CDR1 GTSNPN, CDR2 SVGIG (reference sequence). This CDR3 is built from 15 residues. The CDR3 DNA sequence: TGTGCCTGGAGTAGGACTAGCGGGGGCCCAGAGACCCAGTACTTC. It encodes CAWSRTSGGPETQYF.

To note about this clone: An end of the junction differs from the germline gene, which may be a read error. This chain's CDR3 is CAISGGGRYYGYTF. The CDR3 region has the DNA TGTGCCATCAGTGGGGGCGGGAGGTACTATGGCTACACCTTC. The rearrangement joins TRBV6-8 to TRBJ1-2; TRBD1 is a possible D gene (6 bases). The CDR3 runs 14 residues. Germline V lookup: CDR1 MNHGY, CDR2 SAAAGT.

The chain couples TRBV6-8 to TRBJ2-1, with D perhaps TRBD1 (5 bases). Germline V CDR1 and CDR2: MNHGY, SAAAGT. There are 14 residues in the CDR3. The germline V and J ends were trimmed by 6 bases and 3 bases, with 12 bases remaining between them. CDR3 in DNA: TGTGCCAGCAGCAATCAGGGTTTCTACAATGAGCAGTTCTTC. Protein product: CASSNQGFYNEQFF.

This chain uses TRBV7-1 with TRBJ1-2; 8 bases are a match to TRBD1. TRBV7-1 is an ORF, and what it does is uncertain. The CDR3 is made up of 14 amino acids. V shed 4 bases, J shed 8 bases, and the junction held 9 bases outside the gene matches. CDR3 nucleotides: TGTGCCAGCAGCTTAGCGGGGACAGGAATAGGCTACACCTTC. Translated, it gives CASSLAGTGIGYTF.

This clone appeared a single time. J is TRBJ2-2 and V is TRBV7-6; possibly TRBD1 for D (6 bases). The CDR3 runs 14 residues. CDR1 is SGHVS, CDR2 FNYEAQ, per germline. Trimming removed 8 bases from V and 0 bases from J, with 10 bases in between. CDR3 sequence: CASGRTANTGELFF. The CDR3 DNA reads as TGTGCCAGCGGGCGGACAGCGAACACCGGGGAGCTGTTTTTT.

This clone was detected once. The CDR3 nucleotides read TGTGCCAGCAGACCACGGGCCTCCGGAGACTATGGCTACACCTTC. Amino acids: CASRPRASGDYGYTF. The genes are TRBV6-8 and TRBJ1-2; D is ambiguous. Trimming took 6 bases from V and 3 from J, leaving 17 bases between them. Germline loops: CDR1 MNHGY, CDR2 SAAAGT. The CDR3 runs 15 residues.

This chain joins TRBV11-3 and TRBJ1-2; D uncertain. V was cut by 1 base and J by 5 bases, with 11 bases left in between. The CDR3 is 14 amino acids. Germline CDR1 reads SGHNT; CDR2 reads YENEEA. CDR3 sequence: CASSLGSTEYGYTF. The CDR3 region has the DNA TGTGCCAGCAGCTTAGGTTCTACGGAATATGGCTACACCTTC.

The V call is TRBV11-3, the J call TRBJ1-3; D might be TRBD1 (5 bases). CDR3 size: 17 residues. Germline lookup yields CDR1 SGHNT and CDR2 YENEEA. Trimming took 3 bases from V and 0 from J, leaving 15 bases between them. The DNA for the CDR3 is TGTGCCAGCAGCTTGGACGGCAGGGTGAGCTCTGGAAACACCATATATTTT. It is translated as CASSLDGRVSSGNTIYF.

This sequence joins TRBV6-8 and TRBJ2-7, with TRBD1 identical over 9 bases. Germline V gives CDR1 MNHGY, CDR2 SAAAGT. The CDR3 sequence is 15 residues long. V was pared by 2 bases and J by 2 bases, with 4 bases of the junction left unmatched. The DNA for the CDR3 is TGTGCCAGCAGTTACGCCCGGGACAGGGCCTACGAGCAGTACTTC. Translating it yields CASSYARDRAYEQYF.

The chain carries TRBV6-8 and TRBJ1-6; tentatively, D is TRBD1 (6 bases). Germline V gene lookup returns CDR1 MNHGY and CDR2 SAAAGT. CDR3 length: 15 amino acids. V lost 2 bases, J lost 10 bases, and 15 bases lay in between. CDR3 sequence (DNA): TGTGCCAGCAGTTACGGTCAGGGGCGAGGCTCACCCCTCCACTTT. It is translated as CASSYGQGRGSPLHF.

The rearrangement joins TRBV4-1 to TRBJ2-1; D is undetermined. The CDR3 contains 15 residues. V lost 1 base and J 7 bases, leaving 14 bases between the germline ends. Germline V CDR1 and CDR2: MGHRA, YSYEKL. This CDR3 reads CASSQVGVNLNEQFF. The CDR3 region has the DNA TGCGCCAGCAGCCAAGTTGGGGTAAATTTGAATGAGCAGTTCTTC.

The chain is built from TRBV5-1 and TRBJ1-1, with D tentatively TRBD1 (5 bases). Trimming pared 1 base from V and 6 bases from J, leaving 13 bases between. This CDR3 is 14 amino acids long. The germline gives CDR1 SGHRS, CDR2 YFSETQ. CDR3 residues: CASSLFRARAEAFF. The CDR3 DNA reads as TGCGCCAGCAGCTTGTTCAGGGCTAGAGCTGAAGCTTTCTTT.

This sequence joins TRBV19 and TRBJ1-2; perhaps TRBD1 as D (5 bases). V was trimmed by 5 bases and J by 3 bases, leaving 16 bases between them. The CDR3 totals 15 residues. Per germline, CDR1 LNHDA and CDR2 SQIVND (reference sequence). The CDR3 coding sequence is TGTGCCAGTAGTCGGGGGAGGCCCCGTGACTATGGCTACACCTTC. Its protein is CASSRGRPRDYGYTF.

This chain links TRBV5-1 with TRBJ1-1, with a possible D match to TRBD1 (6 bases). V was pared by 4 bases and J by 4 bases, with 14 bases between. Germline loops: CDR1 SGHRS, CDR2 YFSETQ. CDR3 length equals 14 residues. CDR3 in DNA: TGCGCCAGCAGCCAACAGGGACGGACCACTGAAGCTTTCTTT. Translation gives CASSQQGRTTEAFF.

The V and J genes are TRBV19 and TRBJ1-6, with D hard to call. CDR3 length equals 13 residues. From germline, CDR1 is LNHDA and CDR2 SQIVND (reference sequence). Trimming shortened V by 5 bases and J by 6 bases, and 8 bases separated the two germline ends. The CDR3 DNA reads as TGTGCCAGTAGTGATACCTTTAATTCACCCCTCCACTTT. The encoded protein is CASSDTFNSPLHF.

In nucleotides, the CDR3 is TGTGCCAGCCGTGGGACTGGAAACACCATATATTTT. Its protein product is CASRGTGNTIYF. The genes are TRBV28 and TRBJ1-3; unclear D gene. V gave up 8 bases and J gave up 2 bases, with 7 bases separating them. Germline CDR1 reads MDHEN; CDR2 reads SYDVKM. This CDR3 spans 12 amino acids.

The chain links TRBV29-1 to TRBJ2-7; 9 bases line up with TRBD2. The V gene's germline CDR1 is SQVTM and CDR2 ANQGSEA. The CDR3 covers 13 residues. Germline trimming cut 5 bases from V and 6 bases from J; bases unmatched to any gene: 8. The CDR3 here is CSVLIAGEGEQYF. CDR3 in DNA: TGCAGCGTTTTAATAGCGGGGGAGGGCGAGCAGTACTTC.

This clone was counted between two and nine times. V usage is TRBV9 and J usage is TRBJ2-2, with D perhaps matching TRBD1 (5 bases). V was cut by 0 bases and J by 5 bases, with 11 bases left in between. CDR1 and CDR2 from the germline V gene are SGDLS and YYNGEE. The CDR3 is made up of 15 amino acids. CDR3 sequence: CASSVVQGGTGELFF. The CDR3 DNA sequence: TGTGCCAGCAGCGTAGTGCAGGGTGGGACCGGGGAGCTGTTTTTT.

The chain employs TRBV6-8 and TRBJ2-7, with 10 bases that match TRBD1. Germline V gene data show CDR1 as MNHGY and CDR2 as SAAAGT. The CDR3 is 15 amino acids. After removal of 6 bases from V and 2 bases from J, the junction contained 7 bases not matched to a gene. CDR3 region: CASRKRTGGTYEQYF. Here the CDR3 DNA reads TGTGCCAGCAGAAAAAGGACAGGGGGAACCTACGAGCAGTACTTC.

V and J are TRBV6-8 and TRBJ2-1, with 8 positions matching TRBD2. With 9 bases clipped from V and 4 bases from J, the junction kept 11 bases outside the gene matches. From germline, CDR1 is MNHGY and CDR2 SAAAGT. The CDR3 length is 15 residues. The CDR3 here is CASSALAGKYNEQFF. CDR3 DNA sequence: TGTGCCAGTAGTGCCCTAGCGGGTAAATACAATGAGCAGTTCTTC.

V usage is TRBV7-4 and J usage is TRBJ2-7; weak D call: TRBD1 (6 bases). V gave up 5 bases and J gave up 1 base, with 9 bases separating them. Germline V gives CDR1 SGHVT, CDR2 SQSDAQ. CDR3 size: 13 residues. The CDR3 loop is CASSAGQSYEQYF. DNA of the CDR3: TGTGCCAGCAGCGCAGGACAGTCCTACGAGCAGTACTTC.

The CDR3 DNA follows: TGTGCCAGCAGTCAGTTTCCCCACGGAGCTTTCTTT. It codes for CASSQFPHGAFF. The J gene is TRBJ1-1, the V gene TRBV28; D call uncertain. V was cut by 5 bases and J by 10 bases, with 14 bases left in between. Per germline, CDR1 MDHEN and CDR2 SYDVKM. This CDR3 is built from 12 residues.

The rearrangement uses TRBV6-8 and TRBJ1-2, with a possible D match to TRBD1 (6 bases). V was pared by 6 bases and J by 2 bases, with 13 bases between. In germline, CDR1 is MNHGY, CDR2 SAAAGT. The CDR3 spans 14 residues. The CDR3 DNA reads TGTGCCAGCAGCCGGACAGACCAGAACTATGGCTACACCTTC. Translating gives CASSRTDQNYGYTF.

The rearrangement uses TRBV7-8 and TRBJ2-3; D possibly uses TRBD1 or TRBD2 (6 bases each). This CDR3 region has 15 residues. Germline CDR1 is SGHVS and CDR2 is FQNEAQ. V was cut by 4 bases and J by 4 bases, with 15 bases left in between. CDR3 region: CASSSGAPIPDTQYF. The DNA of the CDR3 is TGTGCCAGCAGCTCGGGGGCCCCGATTCCAGATACGCAGTATTTT.

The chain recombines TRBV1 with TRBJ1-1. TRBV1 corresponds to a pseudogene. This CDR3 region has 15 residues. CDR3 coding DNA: TGCGCCAGCAGCCAAGAGGGGTCCGGGGGTTCTGAAGCTTTCTTT. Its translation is CASSQEGSGGSEAFF.

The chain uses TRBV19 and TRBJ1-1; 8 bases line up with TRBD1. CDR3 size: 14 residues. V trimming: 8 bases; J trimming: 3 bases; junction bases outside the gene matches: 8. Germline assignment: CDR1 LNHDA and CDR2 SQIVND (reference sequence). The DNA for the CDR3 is TGTGCCAGTGATACAGGGGGTCTTCACACTGAAGCTTTCTTT. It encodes CASDTGGLHTEAFF. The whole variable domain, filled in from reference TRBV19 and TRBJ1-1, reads DGGITQSPKYLFRKEGQNVTLSCEQNLNHDAMYWYRQDPGQGLRLIYYSQIVNDFQKGDIAEGYSVSREKKESFPLTVTSAQKNPTAFYLCASDTGGLHTEAFFGQGTRLTVV.

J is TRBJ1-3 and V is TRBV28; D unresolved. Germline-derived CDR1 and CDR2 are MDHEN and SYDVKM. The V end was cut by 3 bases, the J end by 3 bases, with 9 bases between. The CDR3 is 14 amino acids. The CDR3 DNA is TGTGCCAGCAGTTTTGGAGGTATTGGAAACACCATATATTTT. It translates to CASSFGGIGNTIYF.

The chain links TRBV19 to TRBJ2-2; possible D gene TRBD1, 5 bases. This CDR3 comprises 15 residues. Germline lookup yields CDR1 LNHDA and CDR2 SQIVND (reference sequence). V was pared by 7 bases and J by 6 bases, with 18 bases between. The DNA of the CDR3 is TGTGCCAGTACCGCCGGGCAGGGTTTCCCCGGGGAGCTGTTTTTT. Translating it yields CASTAGQGFPGELFF.

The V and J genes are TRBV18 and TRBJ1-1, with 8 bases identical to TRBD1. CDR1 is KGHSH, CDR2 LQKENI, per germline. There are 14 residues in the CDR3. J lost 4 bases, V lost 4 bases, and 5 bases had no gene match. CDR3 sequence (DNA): TGTGCCAGCTCACGCGCAGGGGGCGTCACTGAAGCTTTCTTT. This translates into CASSRAGGVTEAFF.